Below, 32 T cell receptor beta chains from the same sample are listed, as sequenced in a study of blood T cell repertoires in COVID-19. Libraries were prepared by immunoSEQ multiplex PCR; TCRdb keeps only in-frame clonotypes and omits some of them. The sample carries over 100,000 clones, over 60% recorded once. Sequenced material: peripheral blood. The receptors were sampled from a woman in her seventies with acute or convalescent COVID-19.

The chain uses TRBV14 and TRBJ1-2; D perhaps matches TRBD1 (5 bases). CDR3 length equals 13 residues. V lost 1 base and J 8 bases, leaving 11 bases between the germline ends. Looked up from germline, CDR1 is SGHDN and CDR2 is FVKESK. In nucleotides, the CDR3 is TGTGCCAGCAGCCAAGGGGGCGGTCTCGGCTACACCTTC. Protein product: CASSQGGGLGYTF.

V and J are TRBV5-8 and TRBJ2-1, with TRBD1 matching 9 bases. Looked up from germline, CDR1 is SGHTS and CDR2 is YDEGEE. The V and J ends lost 4 bases and 6 bases, in that order; junction bases with no gene match: 8. This CDR3 has 15 amino acids. In DNA, the CDR3 is TGTGCCAGCAGCGTTGGGACAGGGCTAAGCAATGAGCAGTTCTTC. This codes for CASSVGTGLSNEQFF. Complete variable domain (other parts from reference TRBV5-8 and TRBJ2-1): EAGVTQSPTHLIKTRGQQATLRCSPISGHTSVYWYQQALGLGLQFLLWYDEGEERNRGNFPPRFSGRQFPNYSSELNVNALELEDSALYLCASSVGTGLSNEQFFGPGTRLTVL.

This sequence joins TRBV27 and TRBJ2-6; TRBD1 might be the D (6 bases). This CDR3 is 13 amino acids long. Germline V gene sequence: CDR1 MNHEY, CDR2 SMNVEV (reference sequence). V lost 6 bases, J lost 12 bases, and 15 bases lay in between. The CDR3, as DNA: TGTGCCAGCAGACCCCTGGGGGCCCTCGTCCTGACTTTC. It encodes CASRPLGALVLTF. Variable domain in full (rest from reference TRBV27 and TRBJ2-6): EAQVTQNPRYLITVTGKKLTVTCSQNMNHEYMSWYRQDPGLGLRQIYYSMNVEVTDKGDVPEGYKVSRKEKRNFPLILESPSPNQTSLYFCASRPLGALVLTFGAGSRLTVL.

A few counts support this clone. J is TRBJ1-2 and V is TRBV5-4, with TRBD1 identical over 7 bases. V lost 5 bases to trimming and J lost 6 bases; unmatched junction nucleotides: 4. Germline CDR1 and CDR2: SGHNT and YYREEE (reference sequence). CDR3 length: 12 amino acids. Here the CDR3 DNA reads TGTGCCAGCAGACGGGACAGCCATGGCTACACCTTC. Translated: CASRRDSHGYTF.

The chain links TRBV24-1 to TRBJ2-2; no definite D call. The CDR3 totals 12 residues. In germline, CDR1 is KGHDR, CDR2 SFDVKD. Trimming shortened V by 6 bases and J by 6 bases, and 7 bases separated the two germline ends. CDR3 DNA sequence: TGTGCCACCAGTCGCGGATCCGGGGAGCTGTTTTTT. Its translation is CATSRGSGELFF.

The chain employs TRBV5-1 and TRBJ1-4, with D possibly matching TRBD1 (5 bases). This CDR3 comprises 16 residues. The V gene lost 6 bases and the J gene lost 2 bases, with 17 bases spanning the gap. Germline lookup yields CDR1 SGHRS and CDR2 YFSETQ. Here the CDR3 reads CASTLGGASTNEKLFF. The CDR3 DNA reads as TGCGCCAGCACCCTGGGGGGTGCGTCGACTAATGAAAAACTGTTTTTT.

The gene calls are TRBV4-2 and TRBJ1-6, with 8 bases that match TRBD1. The CDR3 has 15 amino acids. V was clipped by 4 bases and J by 5 bases; unmatched bases: 4. CDR1 LGHNA and CDR2 YNFKEQ come from the germline V gene. The CDR3 bases are TGTGCCAGCAGCCTTCAGGGGGCGCATAATTCACCCCTCCACTTT. Translating gives CASSLQGAHNSPLHF.

This clone was picked up a small number of times. The genes are TRBV27 and TRBJ2-3; D might be TRBD1 (6 bases). Germline-derived CDR1 and CDR2 are MNHEY and SMNVEV (reference sequence). The CDR3 has 15 residues. Trimming removed 6 bases from V and 4 bases from J, with 17 bases in between. CDR3 region: CASSSYVGGADTQYF. CDR3 DNA sequence: TGTGCCAGCAGCTCCTATGTAGGGGGTGCAGATACGCAGTATTTT.

J is TRBJ2-7 and V is TRBV5-1; 9 nucleotides line up with TRBD2. Trimming at V came to 6 bases and at J to 6 bases, leaving 7 bases not matched to a gene. The CDR3 is 13 residues long. The germline V gene encodes CDR1 SGHRS and CDR2 YFSETQ. The CDR3 region has the DNA TGCGCCAGCAAGCGGGGGGAAAAAAGCGAGCAGTACTTC. It translates to CASKRGEKSEQYF.

The rearrangement links TRBV5-1 to TRBJ1-1; D may be TRBD1 (5 bases). There are 15 residues in the CDR3. Per germline, CDR1 SGHRS and CDR2 YFSETQ. Trimming took off 1 base at V and 1 base at J, with 11 bases between the two ends. The CDR3: CASSLMGLTNTEAFF. The DNA for the CDR3 is TGCGCCAGCAGCTTGATGGGACTGACGAACACTGAAGCTTTCTTT.

This clone has just a few counts. This rearrangement joins TRBV7-9 to TRBJ1-4; 7 nucleotides agree with TRBD1. The CDR3 consists of 13 residues. After removal of 5 bases from V and 5 bases from J, the junction contained 2 bases not matched to a gene. CDR1 and CDR2 (germline): SEHNR, FQNEAQ (reference sequence). CDR3 protein: CASSPQGNEKLFF. CDR3 in DNA: TGTGCCAGCAGCCCACAGGGGAATGAAAAACTGTTTTTT.

With regard to this clone: The sample holds other DNA sequences that translate to the same CDR3. CDR3 protein: CASSRGGGTEAFF. The DNA of the CDR3 is TGTGCCAGCAGCCGCGGCGGGGGCACTGAAGCTTTCTTT. V gene TRBV4-2 combines with J gene TRBJ1-1; D perhaps matches TRBD1 (5 bases). Germline loops: CDR1 LGHNA, CDR2 YNFKEQ. V gave up 4 bases and J gave up 4 bases, with 10 bases separating them. The CDR3 consists of 13 residues.

The chain has TRBV4-3 and TRBJ1-2; no clear D. The CDR3 runs 17 residues. Germline assignment: CDR1 LGHNA and CDR2 YSLEER. Trimming pared 0 bases from V and 4 bases from J, leaving 18 bases between. The CDR3 sequence: CASSQDAPPAGSYGYTF. CDR3 DNA: TGCGCCAGCAGCCAAGATGCCCCCCCGGCGGGTAGCTATGGCTACACCTTC.

This clone was seen once. The chain is built from TRBV6-4 and TRBJ1-3, with TRBD1 matching over 7 bases. CDR1 MRHNA and CDR2 SNTAGT come from the germline V gene. Unmatched junction bases numbered 2, after V lost 8 bases and J lost 1 base. The CDR3 sequence is 13 residues long. CDR3 amino acids: CASGTVSGNTIYF. As DNA, the CDR3 is TGTGCCAGCGGGACAGTATCTGGAAACACCATATATTTT.

This chain joins TRBV7-8 and TRBJ1-2; D is unresolved. From germline, CDR1 is SGHVS and CDR2 FQNEAQ. This CDR3 region has 14 residues. V gave up 1 base and J gave up 7 bases, with 13 bases separating them. The CDR3 sequence: CASSLGPGVRGYTF. Here the CDR3 DNA reads TGTGCCAGCAGCTTAGGTCCCGGGGTTCGTGGCTACACCTTC.

This chain links TRBV6-6 with TRBJ1-1, with D possibly matching TRBD1 (5 bases). The CDR3 sequence is 14 residues long. V was clipped by 3 bases and J by 4 bases, with 12 bases between them. Germline CDR1 reads MNHNY; CDR2 reads SVGAGI (reference sequence). The CDR3, as DNA: TGTGCCAGCAGTTATCGTCAGGGCCTCACTGAAGCTTTCTTT. Translated: CASSYRQGLTEAFF.

This chain uses TRBV3-1 (or the pseudogene TRBV3-2) with TRBJ1-4, with D possibly being TRBD1 (5 bases). In germline, CDR1 is LGHDT, CDR2 YNNKEL (reference sequence). The ends were cut back, 4 bases at V and 8 bases at J, with 14 bases in the middle. The CDR3 sequence is 14 residues long. This CDR3 reads CASSPRGPGEKLFF. In DNA, the CDR3 is TGTGCCAGCAGCCCGCGGGGCCCGGGGGAAAAACTGTTTTTT.

The chain employs TRBV6-6 and TRBJ2-1, with D maybe TRBD2 (5 bases). The CDR3 extends over 13 amino acids. Germline CDR1 MNHNY, CDR2 SVGAGI (reference sequence). V lost 0 bases to trimming and J lost 8 bases, with 8 bases between them. CDR3: CASSYSEGDEQFF. As DNA, the CDR3 is TGTGCCAGCAGTTACTCAGAGGGCGATGAGCAGTTCTTC.

The chain carries TRBV6-1 and TRBJ2-1; 9 nucleotides agree with TRBD2. V was clipped by 4 bases and J by 4 bases; unmatched bases: 8. The length of the CDR3 is 16 residues. CDR1 MNHNS and CDR2 SASEGT come from the germline V gene. The CDR3 coding sequence is TGTGCCAGCAGTGGCCATAGCGGGAGAGGGTACAATGAGCAGTTCTTC. It yields the protein CASSGHSGRGYNEQFF.

In regard to this clone: The sample carries other DNA sequences with the same CDR3. The J gene is TRBJ2-6, the V gene TRBV28, with 7 bases matching TRBD1. The CDR3 loop spans 15 amino acids. With 4 bases clipped from V and 2 bases from J, the junction kept 2 bases outside the gene matches. From germline, CDR1 is MDHEN and CDR2 SYDVKM. The CDR3, as DNA: TGTGCCAGCAGTTCGGGACAGACTGGGGCCAACGTCCTGACTTTC. It is translated as CASSSGQTGANVLTF.

J is TRBJ1-2 and V is TRBV6-2 or TRBV6-3; D gene ambiguous. The V gene lost 2 bases and the J gene lost 3 bases, with 10 bases spanning the gap. Germline V gene lookup returns CDR1 MNHEY and CDR2 SVGEGT. The CDR3 totals 14 residues. This chain's CDR3 is CASSYLTGDYGYTF. CDR3 sequence (DNA): TGTGCCAGCAGTTACCTCACCGGGGACTATGGCTACACCTTC.

The chain recombines TRBV25-1 with TRBJ1-2; 7 bases map to TRBD1. CDR3 length equals 14 residues. The V and J ends lost 7 bases and 3 bases, in that order; junction bases with no gene match: 8. The germline gives CDR1 MGHDK, CDR2 SYGVNS. The CDR3 is CASTETGRHYGYTF. CDR3 sequence (DNA): TGTGCCAGCACCGAGACAGGGAGACACTATGGCTACACCTTC.

The CDR3 nucleotides are TGTGCCAGTAGTCCTTATTTAGGGACAGAGCCTCAGCCCCAGCATTTT. It encodes CASSPYLGTEPQPQHF. J is TRBJ1-5 and V is TRBV19, with TRBD1 matching over 7 bases. The V gene's germline CDR1 is LNHDA and CDR2 SQIVND (reference sequence). The CDR3 loop spans 16 amino acids. The junction had 13 bases not matched to a gene; V was cut back by 5 bases and J by 6 bases.

V and J are TRBV27 and TRBJ1-5; D uncertain. The V gene lost 5 bases and the J gene lost 4 bases, with 30 bases spanning the gap. The CDR3 runs to 20 residues. Germline V gene sequence: CDR1 MNHEY, CDR2 SMNVEV (reference sequence). The CDR3 region is CASSIWPLALLRGYNQPQHF. CDR3 coding DNA: TGTGCCAGCAGTATCTGGCCTCTGGCTCTTCTCCGGGGTTATAATCAGCCCCAGCATTTT.

The chain carries TRBV6-5 and TRBJ1-5; the match to TRBD1 covers 9 bases. Germline CDR1 is MNHEY and CDR2 is SVGAGI. V lost 7 bases and J lost 5; bases outside the gene matches: 6. This CDR3 has 14 amino acids. The CDR3 loop is CASTRGQGDQPQHF. As DNA, the CDR3 is TGTGCCAGCACTAGGGGACAGGGTGATCAGCCCCAGCATTTT.

This rearrangement joins TRBV28 to TRBJ2-7; 7 bases match TRBD2. V was pared by 2 bases and J by 3 bases, with 7 bases of the junction left unmatched. Germline CDR1 and CDR2: MDHEN and SYDVKM. The CDR3 sequence is 15 residues long. In DNA, the CDR3 is TGTGCCAGCAGTTTAATAATCGGGGGGAGCTACGAGCAGTACTTC. Translation: CASSLIIGGSYEQYF. Using reference TRBV28 and TRBJ2-7 for the parts outside the CDR3, the full variable domain is DVKVTQSSRYLVKRTGEKVFLECVQDMDHENMFWYRQDPGLGLRLIYFSYDVKMKEKGDIPEGYSVSREKKERFSLILESASTNQTSMYLCASSLIIGGSYEQYFGPGTRLTVT.

This chain links TRBV7-8 with TRBJ1-5, with a possible D match to TRBD1 (5 bases). This CDR3 spans 16 amino acids. Germline V gives CDR1 SGHVS, CDR2 FQNEAQ. The V end lost 1 base, the J end lost 1 base, and 11 bases lay between the germline ends. CDR3 sequence reads: CASSLEAGRSNQPQHF. The DNA of the CDR3 is TGTGCCAGCAGCTTAGAGGCAGGGAGGAGCAATCAGCCCCAGCATTTT.

This chain uses TRBV5-1 with TRBJ2-3; 9 positions match TRBD1. With 1 base clipped from V and 4 bases from J, the junction kept 13 bases outside the gene matches. The length of the CDR3 is 18 residues. CDR1 and CDR2 (germline): SGHRS, YFSETQ. Here the CDR3 reads CASSLTGQGAGSPDTQYF. As DNA, the CDR3 is TGCGCCAGCAGCTTGACGGGACAGGGAGCGGGGTCCCCAGATACGCAGTATTTT.

This clone was recorded a few times. V usage is TRBV16 and J usage is TRBJ2-1; 7 nucleotides match TRBD1. V dropped 0 bases and J dropped 4; count of bases not matched to a gene: 9. The germline gives CDR1 KGHSY, CDR2 FQNENV. The CDR3 is 17 residues long. This CDR3 is CASSQSISGTVYNEQFF. CDR3 coding DNA: TGTGCCAGCAGCCAATCGATCTCCGGGACAGTTTACAATGAGCAGTTCTTC.

J is TRBJ2-2 and V is TRBV30, with a tentative D call TRBD2 (5 bases). This CDR3 spans 12 amino acids. V shed 4 bases and J shed 5 bases, with 8 bases lying between them. CDR1 is GTSNPN and CDR2 is SVGIG in the germline V gene (reference sequence). The CDR3 protein is CAWMGGTGELFF. In DNA, the CDR3 is TGTGCCTGGATGGGCGGGACCGGGGAGCTGTTTTTT.

On this clone: Other DNA sequences from this sample encode an identical CDR3 as well. This chain joins TRBV6-5 and TRBJ1-1, with 8 bases lining up with TRBD1. Germline assignment: CDR1 MNHEY and CDR2 SVGAGI. This CDR3 comprises 14 residues. The ends lost 5 bases at V and 0 bases at J; junction bases unmatched: 2. The CDR3 DNA reads as TGTGCCAGCAGTCCGACAGGGGTGAACACTGAAGCTTTCTTT. It specifies CASSPTGVNTEAFF.

DNA for the CDR3: TGTGCCAGCGGGAGGGGGGACTACTCCTACAATGAGCAGTTCTTC. It specifies CASGRGDYSYNEQFF. The gene calls are TRBV2 and TRBJ2-1; D possibly corresponds to TRBD2 (7 bases). Germline V gives CDR1 SNHLY, CDR2 FYNNEI. The CDR3 extends over 15 amino acids. The ends were cut back, 8 bases at V and 0 bases at J, with 14 bases in the middle.